This T cell receptor (beta chain) emerged from a study of CD8 T cells in ankylosing spondylitis. Study findings and constraints: Some motif variants were previously reported in reactive arthritis synovial fluid and blood. One TCR beta motif, made up of under ten highly homologous variants, appeared characteristic of ankylosing spondylitis blood. Reports say disease-linked clones showed up significantly more in matched ankylosing spondylitis synovial fluid.

Libraries for TCR beta were made by quantitative 5'-RACE with molecular barcodes. MiXCR, applied by TCRdb to the 5' RACE reads, yields one record per CDR3 protein. The data hold 220,000 or so distinct CDR3 sequences, with 10% to 13% observed a single time. The length of the CDR3 is 12 residues. Looked up from germline, CDR1 is SGHDT and CDR2 is YYEEEE. The ends were cut back, 5 bases at V and 1 base at J, with 6 bases in the middle. This clonotype was picked up a small number of times. Its antigen remains unidentified. The chain couples TRBV5-6 to TRBJ1-2, with a possible D match to TRBD1 (5 bases). Sequenced material: blood, either unsorted or a sorted T cell fraction (not recorded which). The sequence derives from a male donor with ankylosing spondylitis or in good health (not recorded which). In DNA form, the CDR3 reads TGTGCCAGCAGGACAGTTAACTATGGCTACACCTTC. Its protein product is CASRTVNYGYTF.